A single sample gave rise to the 28 T cell receptor beta chains below, sequenced in a study of T cells in tuberculosis. Repertoires were generated with immunoSEQ multiplex PCR, while TCRdb's copy carries only in-frame clones and drops some. The sample includes around 35,000 clones, 90% to 95% of them seen just once. Sequenced material: PBMCs. The receptors were gathered from a donor between 10 and 35 years old with latent tuberculosis or without tuberculosis infection. Some clones in this sample may be carry-over from other donors' samples.

The V call is TRBV11-2, the J call TRBJ2-5, with TRBD2 matching over 9 bases. Germline V gene sequence: CDR1 SGHAT, CDR2 FQNNGV. This CDR3 contains 15 residues. With V trimmed by 6 bases and J by 5 bases, 10 bases remained unmatched. The CDR3 DNA follows: TGTGCCAGCAGTATAGCGGGGGCTCCGGGGGAGACCCAGTACTTC. Translating gives CASSIAGAPGETQYF.

The rearrangement uses TRBV6-5 and TRBJ1-2; 7 nucleotides align to TRBD1. The CDR3 contains 14 residues. Unmatched junction bases numbered 11, after V lost 7 bases and J lost 6 bases. Per germline, CDR1 MNHEY and CDR2 SVGAGI. DNA for the CDR3: TGTGCCAGCACCATACCGGGGACAGATAATGGCTACACCTTC. Translating gives CASTIPGTDNGYTF.

The V gene is TRBV5-1, the J gene TRBJ1-2, with D hard to call. Germline CDR1 reads SGHRS; CDR2 reads YFSETQ. The CDR3 totals 11 residues. The V end lost 0 bases, the J end lost 8 bases, and 5 bases lay between the germline ends. The CDR3 is CASSLDRGYTF. The CDR3 region has the DNA TGCGCCAGCAGCTTGGATCGGGGCTACACCTTC. The entire variable domain, with the rest obtained from reference TRBV5-1 and TRBJ1-2, is as follows: KAGVTQTPRYLIKTRGQQVTLSCSPISGHRSVSWYQQTPGQGLQFLFEYFSETQRNKGNFPGRFSGRQFSNSRSEMNVSTLELGDSALYLCASSLDRGYTFGSGTRLTVV.

V is TRBV4-3 and J is TRBJ2-2; TRBD1 is a possible D gene (6 bases). Looked up from germline, CDR1 is LGHNA and CDR2 is YSLEER. V lost 5 bases to trimming and J lost 3 bases, with 13 bases between them. The CDR3 covers 15 residues. CDR3 DNA sequence: TGCGCCAGCAGCGTCGACAGGTTTCACACCGGGGAGCTGTTTTTT. Its protein is CASSVDRFHTGELFF.

This clone is a singleton in its sample. This chain joins TRBV5-6 and TRBJ1-1; the D gene is possibly TRBD1 (5 bases). The CDR3 runs 11 residues. CDR1 and CDR2 from the germline V gene are SGHDT and YYEEEE. V dropped 6 bases and J dropped 11 bases, with 14 bases sitting between them. CDR3 residues: CASTFAGVAFF. CDR3 in DNA: TGTGCCAGCACTTTCGCGGGGGTGGCTTTCTTT.

The V gene is TRBV29-1, the J gene TRBJ1-1; D gene uncertain. V was clipped by 5 bases and J by 3 bases, with 16 bases between them. This CDR3 spans 14 amino acids. The germline gives CDR1 SQVTM, CDR2 ANQGSEA. The CDR3 spells CSVYPSSGDTEAFF. The CDR3 DNA is TGCAGCGTTTACCCCTCTTCCGGGGACACTGAAGCTTTCTTT.

J is TRBJ2-2 and V is TRBV5-5, with D possibly being TRBD1 (6 bases). The CDR3 is 14 amino acids. Germline CDR1 is SGHKS and CDR2 is YYEKEE (reference sequence). Deletions cut 2 bases from V and 7 bases from J, with 12 bases between. The chain's CDR3 is CASSLGGRFGELFF. CDR3 sequence (DNA): TGTGCCAGCAGCTTAGGGGGACGGTTCGGGGAGCTGTTTTTT.

This rearrangement joins TRBV5-6 to TRBJ1-2; a possible D gene is TRBD1 (5 bases). Germline values: CDR1 SGHDT, CDR2 YYEEEE. The CDR3 covers 14 residues. The V end lost 4 bases, the J end lost 1 base, and 11 bases lay between the germline ends. This chain's CDR3 is CASSATGYNYGYTF. CDR3 in DNA: TGTGCCAGCAGCGCAACAGGTTATAACTATGGCTACACCTTC. The whole variable domain, filled in from reference TRBV5-6 and TRBJ1-2, reads DAGVTQSPTHLIKTRGQQVTLRCSPKSGHDTVSWYQQALGQGPQFIFQYYEEEERQRGNFPDRFSGHQFPNYSSELNVNALLLGDSALYLCASSATGYNYGYTFGSGTRLTVV.

This rearrangement joins TRBV5-4 to TRBJ1-1, with D perhaps matching TRBD1 (5 bases). The CDR3 consists of 15 residues. Trimming took 0 bases from V and 0 from J, leaving 9 bases between them. CDR1 and CDR2 (germline): SGHNT, YYREEE (reference sequence). The CDR3 DNA is TGTGCCAGCAGCTTGGGTTCAGGGATGAACACTGAAGCTTTCTTT. Amino acids: CASSLGSGMNTEAFF.

The chain combines TRBV12-5 with TRBJ1-1; 7 nucleotides agree with TRBD1. CDR1 and CDR2 (germline): LGHNT, FRNRAP. The CDR3 length is 14 residues. V gave up 5 bases and J gave up 1 base; unmatched junction bases: 4. The chain's CDR3 is CASGKNRGNTEAFF. CDR3 nucleotides: TGTGCTAGTGGTAAAAACAGGGGGAACACTGAAGCTTTCTTT.

The rearrangement links TRBV18 to TRBJ2-2; no definite D call. CDR3 length: 16 amino acids. The germline V gene has CDR1 KGHSH and CDR2 LQKENI. V was pared by 2 bases and J by 1 base, with 11 bases between. CDR3 sequence (DNA): TGTGCCAGCTCACCAACAGAACGCTTGAACACCGGGGAGCTGTTTTTT. As protein: CASSPTERLNTGELFF.

The chain recombines TRBV2 with TRBJ2-4, with TRBD1 identical over 8 bases. The V segment lost 4 bases and the J segment 7 bases; nucleotides outside the gene matches: 12. The CDR3 consists of 16 residues. Germline V gives CDR1 SNHLY, CDR2 FYNNEI. CDR3: CASSGTGIGNVNIQYF. The CDR3 region has the DNA TGTGCCAGCAGTGGGACAGGGATTGGGAACGTGAACATTCAGTACTTC.

The J gene is TRBJ2-2, the V gene TRBV7-2; D may be TRBD2 (6 bases). Trimming shortened V by 4 bases and J by 3 bases, and 9 bases separated the two germline ends. The CDR3 is 14 amino acids. Germline CDR1 is SGHTA and CDR2 is FQGNSA. CDR3 nucleotides: TGTGCCAGCAGCTCCGGGACTCACACCGGGGAGCTGTTTTTT. This gives the protein CASSSGTHTGELFF.

The genes are TRBV7-9 and TRBJ2-1, with D maybe TRBD1 (6 bases). In germline, CDR1 is SEHNR, CDR2 FQNEAQ (reference sequence). V was shortened by 1 base and J by 7 bases, with 11 bases between the two germline ends. The CDR3 contains 14 residues. CDR3 residues: CASSLGDGQNEQFF. DNA for the CDR3: TGTGCCAGCAGCTTAGGTGACGGACAGAATGAGCAGTTCTTC.

This chain connects TRBV4-3 to TRBJ2-1; TRBD2 might be the D (6 bases). The germline V gene encodes CDR1 LGHNA and CDR2 YSLEER. CDR3 length: 14 residues. Trimming left V 0 bases short and J 10 bases short, with 13 bases between. CDR3 loop: CASSQDRRVREQFF. Here the CDR3 DNA reads TGCGCCAGCAGCCAAGATCGGAGGGTAAGGGAGCAGTTCTTC.

In this sample, this clone turned up once. V is TRBV18 and J is TRBJ2-2; TRBD1 matches at 10 bases. Trimming at V came to 3 bases and at J to 6 bases, leaving 13 bases not matched to a gene. The CDR3 loop spans 18 amino acids. CDR1 is KGHSH, CDR2 LQKENI, per germline. CDR3 sequence (DNA): TGTGCCAGCTCACCGAGGTCTGGGACAGGGGTGCGCGCCGGGGAGCTGTTTTTT. The encoded protein is CASSPRSGTGVRAGELFF.

The chain links TRBV19 to TRBJ1-2; possible D gene TRBD1, 5 bases. V lost 6 bases to trimming and J lost 6 bases, with 14 bases between them. CDR1 LNHDA and CDR2 SQIVND come from the germline V gene (reference sequence). The CDR3 is 13 residues long. In nucleotides, the CDR3 is TGTGCCAGTAGGGTGGGCAGGGTGCATGGCTACACCTTC. Its translation: CASRVGRVHGYTF.

V usage is TRBV4-3 and J usage is TRBJ1-1, with D unclear. CDR1 LGHNA and CDR2 YSLEER come from the germline V gene. The CDR3 spans 13 residues. Trimming took off 3 bases at V and 6 bases at J, with 11 bases between the two ends. Here the CDR3 reads CASSQQEGSEAFF. The CDR3 nucleotides read TGCGCCAGCAGCCAGCAAGAGGGATCTGAAGCTTTCTTT.

DNA of the CDR3: TGTGCCAGCAGCTCGGGGGACAGATACTATGGCTACACCTTC. Its protein is CASSSGDRYYGYTF. V and J are TRBV5-6 and TRBJ1-2, with TRBD1 matching over 7 bases. Germline CDR1 reads SGHDT; CDR2 reads YYEEEE. After removal of 3 bases from V and 3 bases from J, the junction contained 5 bases not matched to a gene. The CDR3 has 14 amino acids.

This chain joins TRBV9 and TRBJ1-2; TRBD1 aligns across 7 bases. Germline assignment: CDR1 SGDLS and CDR2 YYNGEE. Trimming removed 3 bases from V and 7 bases from J; junction bases left unmatched: 0. This CDR3 spans 11 amino acids. In DNA, the CDR3 is TGTGCCAGCAGCGGACAGGGTGGCTACACCTTC. This translates into CASSGQGGYTF.

The J gene is TRBJ1-5, the V gene TRBV6-1; perhaps TRBD1 as D (6 bases). Germline V gene lookup returns CDR1 MNHNS and CDR2 SASEGT. Trimming pared 0 bases from V and 3 bases from J, leaving 15 bases between. This CDR3 contains 17 residues. The CDR3 sequence is CASSEAADRIANQPQHF. Here the CDR3 DNA reads TGTGCCAGCAGTGAAGCGGCCGACAGGATCGCCAATCAGCCCCAGCATTTT.

The chain joins TRBV19 to TRBJ1-2; D ambiguous. The length of the CDR3 is 14 residues. V was shortened by 3 bases and J by 4 bases, with 12 bases between the two germline ends. Germline V gene data show CDR1 as LNHDA and CDR2 as SQIVND (reference sequence). The CDR3 reads CASSIERAGYGYTF. The CDR3 region has the DNA TGTGCCAGTAGTATTGAGAGGGCCGGCTATGGCTACACCTTC.

The chain combines TRBV10-3 with TRBJ1-4; D possibly corresponds to TRBD1 (6 bases). The CDR3 is 17 amino acids. V was shortened by 6 bases and J by 3 bases, with 20 bases between the two germline ends. CDR1 is ENHRY, CDR2 SYGVKD, per germline. The CDR3 is CAISGDRTWAANEKLFF. CDR3 sequence (DNA): TGTGCCATCAGCGGTGACAGGACCTGGGCGGCTAATGAAAAACTGTTTTTT.

The genes are TRBV19 and TRBJ2-7, with 7 bases aligning to TRBD1. Germline-derived CDR1 and CDR2 are LNHDA and SQIVND (reference sequence). The CDR3 is made up of 12 amino acids. The trim removed 5 bases at V and 4 bases at J, leaving 2 bases unmatched. The CDR3: CASSATGYEQYF. CDR3 sequence (DNA): TGTGCCAGTAGTGCGACAGGGTACGAGCAGTACTTC.

The chain combines TRBV7-2 with TRBJ2-5, with 7 bases lining up with TRBD1. CDR1 is SGHTA and CDR2 is FQGNSA in the germline V gene. J was trimmed by 3 bases and V by 5 bases; bases with no gene match: 3. CDR3 length: 13 amino acids. CDR3 in amino acids: CASSADREETQYF. For the CDR3, the DNA is TGTGCCAGCAGCGCCGACAGGGAAGAGACCCAGTACTTC.

The rearrangement uses TRBV19 and TRBJ2-2; possibly TRBD2 for D (5 bases). This CDR3 spans 16 amino acids. Trimming stripped 1 base from V and 0 bases from J, with 9 bases between. Germline CDR1 reads LNHDA; CDR2 reads SQIVND (reference sequence). The CDR3 loop is CASSIVPGTNTGELFF. For the CDR3, the DNA is TGTGCCAGTAGTATAGTGCCGGGGACGAACACCGGGGAGCTGTTTTTT.

CDR3 sequence: CASSTRTGVTEAFF. CDR3 coding DNA: TGCGCCAGCAGCACTCGGACAGGGGTGACTGAAGCTTTCTTT. This chain uses TRBV5-1 with TRBJ1-1; 9 positions match TRBD1. The CDR3 runs to 14 residues. Unmatched junction bases numbered 6, after V lost 4 bases and J lost 5 bases. CDR1 is SGHRS and CDR2 is YFSETQ in the germline V gene.

V gene TRBV5-5 combines with J gene TRBJ1-1; D ambiguous. Germline V gene data show CDR1 as SGHKS and CDR2 as YYEKEE (reference sequence). There are 11 residues in the CDR3. V shed 3 bases and J shed 11 bases, with 11 bases lying between them. This chain's CDR3 is CASSSRSLAFF. DNA of the CDR3: TGTGCCAGCAGCTCGAGGAGTTTGGCTTTCTTT.